This entry concerns a single TCR beta chain. Its antigen target is currently unknown. Base-call qualities are not available, and no considerably larger clone is one nucleotide away. Reading the germline V gene gives CDR1 SGHTA and CDR2 FQGTGA. Spanning cysteine to phenylalanine, the CDR3 consists of 15 amino acids. Only the CDR3 portion is preserved as DNA: 45 bases, with reading frame beginning at the first base. A distance of 12 bases separates the germline ends of V and J, which lose 0 bases and 4 bases respectively. The data belong to a study of T cell responses to AZD1222 COVID-19 vaccine (dated by TCRdb to 2020 to 2023). Background on the whole study: AZD1222 recipients with second doses at about 4 weeks or about 12 weeks were pooled, because spike-specific TCR depth and breadth did not differ between schedules. A total of approximately 230 trial participants underwent TCR sequencing, of whom 207 received two doses of AZD1222 and 26 received two doses of the MenACWY control vaccine. Trial participants were enrolled into age subgroups of 18-55, 56-69 and 70-plus years, which contained about 150, 28 and 57 TCR-sequenced participants, respectively.

Summary of the overall study and its limitations: Nearly half of unique spike-specific TCRs reportedly recognized epitopes outside regions mutated in the B.1.351 and B.1.1.7 variants. Participants were mostly white British, with more females than males. The authors suggested clonal diversity may have been underestimated. The 56-69-year group was small, and its depth increase did not reach significance, likely because of low power. Because no day 14 peak-response samples were available, repertoires were characterized only after the peak T cell response. After two AZD1222 doses, spike-specific TCR breadth and depth were significantly higher than at day 0 and than in MenACWY recipients. The vaccine-associated CD4 TCRs covered the entire spike protein, and the dominant responses fell in regions 160-218 and 743-854. Conclusions about previously exposed vaccinees were limited because only six or seven AZD1222 recipients were SARS-CoV-2 seropositive at baseline.

In light of the paper, this sample's time point label describes: baseline before first vaccination. Vaccinee samples were obtained from the UK trials COV001 and COV002, which included a single-blind randomized controlled phase 2/3 trial of AZD1222 (ChAdOx1 nCoV-19) in healthy adults. For TCRbeta chain sequencing, PBMC samples were collected from trial participants at day 0 and at day 28 after the second dose. The CDR3 regions of human TCRbeta chains were subjected to immunosequencing. The original methods were these. TCRs in the repertoires were compared against a reference library of SARS-CoV-2-specific TCRs that had been generated with the MIRA antigen-specificity platform. Breadth meant the fraction of unique TCRs that were SARS-CoV-2-associated, whereas depth meant the fraction of total T cells that were SARS-CoV-2-associated. Each spike-specific TCR was assigned to its reactive spike region and to a CD4 or CD8 class using the MIRA data. Log10-transformed breadth and depth values were compared by one-way ANOVA with Sidak's multiple comparisons tests. The immuneACCESS repertoire file appears here via TCRdb, limited to in-frame rearrangements. These files lack a portion of the clones; in checked studies, under half of the deficit traces to unresolved V genes, and the cause of the others is not known. Clonal size and the V and J genes are those of that table, whereas D and trimming came from the DNA. This sample gives about 53,000 clones in total; less than 85% of them show up just once. Clones ranked in the top ten supply around 27% of the sample.

Recombination joined TRBV7-3 with TRBJ1-2, and the D gene may be TRBD1, 6 bases matching. The origin of this receptor is an adult in good health. This specimen was peripheral blood, taken on day 0 of AZD1222 vaccination. The sequenced DNA: TGTGCCAGCAGCTTAACGGGAGGGGGACGCTATGGCTACACCTTC. It codes for CASSLTGGGRYGYTF. Extended through the reference TRBV7-3 and TRBJ1-2 proteins, this CDR3 yields the full variable domain: GAGVSQTPSNKVTEKGKYVELRCDPISGHTALYWYRQSLGQGPEFLIYFQGTGAADDSGLPNDRFFAVRPEGSVSTLKIQRTERGDSAVYLCASSLTGGGRYGYTFGSGTRLTVV.